A selection of T cell receptor beta chains follows, all from one sample in a study of blood T cell repertoires in COVID-19. Repertoires were generated with immunoSEQ multiplex PCR, while TCRdb's copy carries only in-frame clones and drops some. The sample comprises 40,000 or so clones, 70% to 90% of which are singletons, and 8% to 9% rests with the top ten. Sequencing was performed on peripheral blood. The receptors shown here come from a man aged 55 to 70 with active COVID-19. Both conserved end residues are part of each CDR3. A D gene is named only where the DNA matches it firmly. Where a row states a size, it is once, few, many or the class of an expanded clone; other rows omit it.

v_call,d_call,j_call,clone_size,cdr3_aa,cdr3_nt
TRBV7-9,TRBD2,TRBJ2-3,-,CASSLWGSGRPTDTQYF,TGTGCCAGCAGCTTATGGGGTAGCGGGAGACCCACAGATACGCAGTATTTT
TRBV24-1,-,TRBJ1-2,-,CATSDLARERSYGYTF,TGTGCCACCAGTGATTTGGCCCGCGAGAGGTCCTATGGCTACACCTTC
TRBV7-9,-,TRBJ2-6,-,CASSLSRSGANVLTF,TGTGCCAGCAGCTTATCTCGTTCGGGGGCCAACGTCCTGACTTTC
TRBV10-3,-,TRBJ2-7,once,CAISDPDRSAYEQYF,TGTGCCATCAGTGACCCAGACAGGTCGGCCTACGAGCAGTACTTC
TRBV7-8,TRBD1,TRBJ1-5,-,CASSRRGPQPQHF,TGTGCCAGCAGCCGCAGGGGGCCTCAGCCCCAGCATTTT
TRBV10-3,TRBD1,TRBJ2-3,-,CATTDRGQVTDTQYF,TGTGCCACTACAGATAGGGGGCAGGTCACAGATACGCAGTATTTT
TRBV3-1/TRBV3-2,-,TRBJ2-1,-,CASSQGTYYNEQFF,TGTGCCAGCAGCCAAGGTACCTATTACAATGAGCAGTTCTTC
TRBV11-1,TRBD1,TRBJ1-4,-,CASSFGQGLGEKLFF,TGTGCCAGCAGCTTCGGACAGGGCCTCGGGGAAAAACTGTTTTTT
TRBV11-2,-,TRBJ2-2,-,CASSILRTGELFF,TGTGCCAGCAGCATTTTGCGCACCGGGGAGCTGTTTTTT
TRBV6-1,TRBD1,TRBJ1-1,few,CASSASGQGNLNTEAFF,TGTGCCAGCAGTGCCTCGGGACAGGGGAATCTTAACACTGAAGCTTTCTTT
TRBV6-5,-,TRBJ1-2,-,CASSYSYREAYYGYTF,TGTGCCAGCAGTTACTCTTACAGGGAAGCTTACTATGGCTACACCTTC
TRBV10-1,TRBD2,TRBJ2-7,-,CAAVSRRLAGDCNEQYF,TGCGCAGCAGTGAGTCGGAGACTAGCGGGAGATTGTAACGAGCAGTACTTC
TRBV5-8,TRBD2,TRBJ2-7,-,CASSWGGRNSYEQYF,TGTGCCAGCAGCTGGGGGGGACGGAACTCCTACGAGCAGTACTTC
TRBV2,-,TRBJ1-4,-,CASRGIPGEKLFF,TGTGCCAGCAGAGGGATTCCGGGAGAAAAACTGTTTTTT
TRBV6-5,-,TRBJ1-1,-,CASSYSSGVNTEAFF,TGTGCCAGCAGTTACTCGAGTGGAGTGAACACTGAAGCTTTCTTT
TRBV3-1/TRBV3-2,-,TRBJ2-3,-,CASSHLLDTQYF,TGTGCCAGCAGCCACCTTCTTGATACGCAGTATTTT
TRBV27,TRBD2,TRBJ2-7,-,CASTPLAGGSYEQYF,TGTGCCAGCACCCCACTAGCGGGAGGCTCCTACGAGCAGTACTTC
TRBV18,TRBD1,TRBJ1-1,-,CASSPEGQGSTEAFF,TGTGCCAGCTCACCGGAGGGACAGGGGAGTACTGAAGCTTTCTTT
TRBV6-6,TRBD2,TRBJ2-1,-,CASSGLAGGNEQFF,TGTGCCAGCAGTGGTCTAGCGGGGGGTAATGAGCAGTTCTTC